This T cell receptor beta chain appears in the sequencing data of a study of blood T cells in healthy people across ages. Study-wide results and caveats: Per-million-T-cell TCR beta diversity fell roughly linearly with age. A greater number of naive CD4+ cells and higher diversity distinguished long-lived donors from aged donors.

Points on this clonotype: Its matching antigen is unknown.

Donors gave roughly 10 milliliters of peripheral blood apiece. The ends lost 5 bases at V and 7 bases at J; junction bases unmatched: 10. CDR1 and CDR2 (germline): DFQATT, SNEGSKA (reference sequence). The CDR3 is made up of 14 amino acids. Primers used in a second PCR of roughly 7 to 12 cycles were a sample-barcoded 5' primer and a J-beta primer mix. The template-switch adaptor, which had 12 random nucleotides, put a tag on each cDNA molecule. Using its own MiXCR run on the 5' RACE reads, TCRdb lists one record per CDR3 protein. The table lists about 1.6 million distinct CDR3 sequences, about 32% of them singletons, with about 11% in the top ten.

The sequence came from a woman aged 30 to 39 in good health. Sequencing used blood. The rearrangement uses TRBV20-1 and TRBJ2-1; 8 nucleotides match TRBD2. As DNA, the CDR3 is TGCAGTGCTGTATCCCGGCGGGGGGCTAATGAGCAGTTCTTC. This codes for CSAVSRRGANEQFF.